This paragraph covers one T cell receptor beta chain sequence. Its recognized antigen is unknown. It has no much larger one-base neighbor in the sample; base qualities were not kept. This sample stems from a study of response to subunit inactivated influenza vaccine (dated by TCRdb to 2017 to 2018). As for the study more broadly: The study used deep quantitative T cell receptor repertoire profiling to track responses to a trivalent subunit inactivated influenza vaccine. Findings and caveats that apply to the study as a whole: The authors suggested that each seasonal influenza vaccination may recruit only a limited number of new T cells.

Libraries were prepared through RT-PCR. The reads were generated on an Illumina HiSeq 2500. In TCRdb, the public reads were trimmed at Q25 with fastp and aligned with MiXCR, with productive beta chains retained. CDR3 protein sequences are deduplicated, and each keeps its most common genes and DNA. The sample table contains about 650,000 distinct CDR3 sequences; only one count was recorded for about a sixth of them. Of the sample, around 10% is held by the ten largest clones. From its cysteine to its phenylalanine, the CDR3 spans 15 amino acids. Only CDR3 DNA is held: 45 bases, read in frame from base 1. Reading the germline V gene (reference sequence) gives CDR1 GTSNPN and CDR2 SVGIG. Trimming removed 4 bases from V and 3 bases from J; the gene matches leave 5 bases unexplained.

This receptor was obtained from a man in his forties or fifties who received an inactivated influenza vaccine. Donor details come from another sample of the same person, matched by shared clones. This specimen consisted of PBMCs from blood, obtained 12 days after vaccination. The sequence is built from TRBV30 and TRBJ2-3; a stretch of 12 junction bases matches TRBD2. The DNA sequence is TGTGCCTGGACTCCCGGACTAGCGGGGACAGATACGCAGTATTTT. Its protein is CAWTPGLAGTDTQYF.